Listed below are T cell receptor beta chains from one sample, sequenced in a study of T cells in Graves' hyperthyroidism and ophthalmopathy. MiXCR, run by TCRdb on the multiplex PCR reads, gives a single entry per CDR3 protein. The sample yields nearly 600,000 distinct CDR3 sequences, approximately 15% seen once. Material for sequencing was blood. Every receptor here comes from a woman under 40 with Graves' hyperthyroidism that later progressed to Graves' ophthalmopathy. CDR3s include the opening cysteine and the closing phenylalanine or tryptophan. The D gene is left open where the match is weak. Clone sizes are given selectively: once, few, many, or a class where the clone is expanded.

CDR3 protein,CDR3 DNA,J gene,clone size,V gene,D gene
CASSSGELGAYEQYF,TGTGCCAGCAGTTCGGGGGAGCTAGGGGCCTACGAGCAGTACTTC,TRBJ2-7,many,TRBV12-3/TRBV12-4,-
CSARVDALRGAEAFF,TGCAGTGCTAGAGTGGACGCGCTACGAGGGGCTGAAGCTTTCTTT,TRBJ1-1,many,TRBV20-1,-
CASSQRETNTEALF,TGTGCCAGCAGCCAAAGGGAGACGAACACTGAAGCTTTGTTT,TRBJ1-1,once,TRBV3-1,-
CASSPNGYEQYF,TGTGCCAGCAGCCCAAATGGCTACGAGCAGTACTTC,TRBJ2-7,many,TRBV27,-
CAWSPYTGVFAKNIQYF,TGTGCCTGGAGCCCTTATACAGGGGTATTCGCCAAAAACATTCAGTACTTC,TRBJ2-4,few,TRBV30,TRBD1
CAWTAPLNTEAFF,TGTGCCTGGACGGCACCTCTAAACACTGAAGCTTTCTTT,TRBJ1-1,many,TRBV30,-
CASRRTGLANTGELFF,TGTGCCAGCAGACGCACAGGCCTAGCGAACACCGGGGAGCTGTTTTTT,TRBJ2-2,-,TRBV4-2,-
CASNGLAGGEQYF,TGTGCCAGCAATGGACTAGCAGGAGGCGAGCAGTACTTC,TRBJ2-7,many,TRBV6-1,TRBD2
CASSATLRQTQLTYEQYF,TGTGCCAGCAGTGCTACCTTAAGACAGACTCAACTAACCTACGAGCAGTACTTC,TRBJ2-7,many,TRBV6-1,-
CASTIGTGPLYEQYF,TGCGCCAGCACGATTGGGACAGGGCCCCTCTACGAGCAGTACTTC,TRBJ2-7,many,TRBV5-1,TRBD1
CASRITGGNTEAFF,TGTGCCAGTAGAATAACAGGCGGTAACACTGAAGCTTTCTTT,TRBJ1-1,many,TRBV19,-
CAIRDSMNTEAFF,TGTGCCATCAGGGACAGCATGAACACTGAAGCTTTCTTT,TRBJ1-1,-,TRBV10-3,-
CATSRGLADYNEQFF,TGTGCCACCAGCAGGGGACTAGCGGACTACAATGAGCAGTTCTTC,TRBJ2-1,-,TRBV15,TRBD2
CASSRLADAYNEQFF,TGTGCCAGTAGTAGGCTAGCGGATGCCTACAATGAGCAGTTCTTC,TRBJ2-1,many,TRBV19,TRBD2
CSARYVQGGYQPQHF,TGCAGTGCTAGATACGTTCAGGGGGGCTATCAGCCCCAGCATTTT,TRBJ1-5,-,TRBV20-1,TRBD1
CASSTEREWNTGELLF,TGTGCCAGCAGTACTGAGCGGGAGTGGAACACCGGGGAGCTGCTTTTT,TRBJ2-2,few,TRBV27,TRBD2
CASSLVRGGTEAFF,TGTGCCAGCAGTTTAGTTAGGGGGGGCACTGAAGCTTTCTTT,TRBJ1-1,-,TRBV27,-
CASSSGGAAEAFF,TGTGCCAGCAGTTCGGGGGGGGCCGCTGAAGCTTTCTTT,TRBJ1-1,many,TRBV12-3/TRBV12-4,-
CASSQGSAGGSNQPQHF,TGTGCCAGCAGCCAAGGCTCGGCAGGGGGTAGCAATCAGCCCCAGCATTTT,TRBJ1-5,few,TRBV3-1,TRBD1
CASSLGDRDLGNTIYF,TGTGCCAGCAGCCTGGGGGACAGGGATCTTGGAAACACCATATATTTT,TRBJ1-3,-,TRBV7-9,TRBD1
CASSQDQGAYGYTF,TGTGCCAGCAGCCAAGATCAAGGGGCTTATGGCTACACCTTC,TRBJ1-2,many,TRBV3-1,-
CASSQDGEDSGASTDTQYF,TGTGCCAGCAGCCAAGATGGCGAAGATAGCGGAGCTAGCACAGATACGCAGTATTTT,TRBJ2-3,few,TRBV3-1,-
CASSKSWDEQFF,TGTGCCAGCAGCAAATCGTGGGATGAGCAGTTCTTC,TRBJ2-1,few,TRBV3-1,-
CASSQRDFGTEAFF,TGCGCCAGCAGCCAACGGGACTTCGGAACTGAAGCTTTCTTT,TRBJ1-1,-,TRBV4-1,-
CASSYRAVLAKNIQYF,TGTGCCAGCAGTTACCGGGCAGTACTAGCCAAAAACATTCAGTACTTC,TRBJ2-4,many,TRBV6-2/TRBV6-3,-
CASSSGTSGRNEQFF,TGTGCCAGCAGTTCCGGGACTAGCGGGAGGAATGAGCAGTTCTTC,TRBJ2-1,many,TRBV9,TRBD2
CATSRDTPVRAGGTDTQYF,TGTGCCACCAGCAGAGACACTCCCGTCCGAGCGGGAGGCACAGATACGCAGTATTTT,TRBJ2-3,many,TRBV15,TRBD2
CASGPGDSTYEQYF,TGTGCTAGTGGTCCCGGAGACAGCACCTACGAGCAGTACTTC,TRBJ2-7,many,TRBV12-5,-
CATKGLAGQYNEQFF,TGTGCCACTAAAGGACTAGCGGGCCAATACAATGAGCAGTTCTTC,TRBJ2-1,many,TRBV19,TRBD2
CSARDMGRVRESTEAFF,TGCAGTGCTAGAGATATGGGCCGGGTCAGGGAATCCACTGAAGCTTTCTTT,TRBJ1-1,-,TRBV20-1,-
CSARVAGGPGELFF,TGCAGTGCTAGAGTAGCGGGAGGGCCCGGGGAGCTGTTTTTT,TRBJ2-2,few,TRBV20-1,TRBD2
CSAYHGALNTEAFF,TGCAGTGCCTATCACGGGGCCTTGAACACTGAAGCTTTCTTT,TRBJ1-1,few,TRBV20-1,-
CAISESKSGGRADRELFF,TGTGCCATCAGTGAGTCGAAATCAGGAGGGAGGGCCGACCGGGAGCTGTTTTTT,TRBJ2-2,-,TRBV10-3,TRBD2